The T cell receptor (beta chain) described here comes from a study of blood T cell repertoires in COVID-19. Sequencing used immunoSEQ multiplex PCR; TCRdb keeps in-frame clones, though not all of them. The data hold about 140,000 clones, with 76% observed a single time. This CDR3 region has 16 residues. The V segment lost 2 bases and the J segment 2 bases; nucleotides outside the gene matches: 6. Germline lookup yields CDR1 LGHDT and CDR2 YNNKEL (reference sequence). The V gene is TRBV3-1 (or the pseudogene TRBV3-2), the J gene TRBJ2-1, with TRBD2 matching over 7 bases. This clonotype originated in a woman of 80 years or more with active or convalescent COVID-19. Sequencing was carried out using peripheral blood. The CDR3 nucleotides read TGTGCCAGCAGCCAACTACTAGCGACCCCCTACAATGAGCAGTTCTTC. Protein: CASSQLLATPYNEQFF.